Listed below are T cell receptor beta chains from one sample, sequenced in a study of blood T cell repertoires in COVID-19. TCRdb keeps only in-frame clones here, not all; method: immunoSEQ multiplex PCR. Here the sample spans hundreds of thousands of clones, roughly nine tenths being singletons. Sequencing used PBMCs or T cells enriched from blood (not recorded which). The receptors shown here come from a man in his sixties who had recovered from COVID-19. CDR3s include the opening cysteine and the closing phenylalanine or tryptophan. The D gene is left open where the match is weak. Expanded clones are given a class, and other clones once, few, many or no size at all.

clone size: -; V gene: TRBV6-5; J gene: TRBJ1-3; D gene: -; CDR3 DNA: TGTGCCAGCAGTTCTATCCTGTCTGGAAACACCATATATTTT; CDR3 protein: CASSSILSGNTIYF
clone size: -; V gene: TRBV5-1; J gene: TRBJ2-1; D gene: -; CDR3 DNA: TGCGCCAGCAGCTTGGCCGGGGGTATTACCTACAATGAGCAGTTCTTC; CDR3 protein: CASSLAGGITYNEQFF
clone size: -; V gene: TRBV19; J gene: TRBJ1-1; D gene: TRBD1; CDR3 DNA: TGTGCCAGTACCCCGGGACAGGGGGCCAGCACTGAAGCTTTCTTT; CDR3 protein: CASTPGQGASTEAFF
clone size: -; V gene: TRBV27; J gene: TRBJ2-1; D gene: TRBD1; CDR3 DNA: TGTGCCAGCAGCTGGACAGGCCCCCACAATGAGCAGTTCTTC; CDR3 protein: CASSWTGPHNEQFF
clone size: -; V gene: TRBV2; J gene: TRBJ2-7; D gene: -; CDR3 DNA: TGTGCCAGCAATGGATGGGAGGCCTACGAGCAGTACTTC; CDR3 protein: CASNGWEAYEQYF
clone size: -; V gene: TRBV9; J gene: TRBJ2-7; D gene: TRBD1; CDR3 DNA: TGTGCCAGCAGCAAAACGGGACAGGGAAACTCCTACGAGCAGTACTTC; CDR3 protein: CASSKTGQGNSYEQYF
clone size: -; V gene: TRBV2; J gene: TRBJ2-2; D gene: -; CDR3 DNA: TGTGCCAGCAGCCTCTCGGGGAACGGGGAGCTGTTTTTT; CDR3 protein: CASSLSGNGELFF
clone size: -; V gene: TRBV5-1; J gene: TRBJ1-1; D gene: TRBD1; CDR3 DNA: TGCGCCAGCAGCCCCCGGGACAGGGGGAACACTGAAGCTTTCTTT; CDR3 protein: CASSPRDRGNTEAFF
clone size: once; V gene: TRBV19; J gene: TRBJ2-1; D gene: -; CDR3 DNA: TGTGCCAGTAGTGCCGTCCGGGACTCAAATGAGCAGTTCTTC; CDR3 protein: CASSAVRDSNEQFF
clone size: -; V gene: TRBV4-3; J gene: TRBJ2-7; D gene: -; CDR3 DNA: TGCGCCAGCAGCCCTACAGGGAGCTCCTACGAGCAGTACTTC; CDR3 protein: CASSPTGSSYEQYF
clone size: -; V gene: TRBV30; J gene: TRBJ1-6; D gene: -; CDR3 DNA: TGTGCCTGGAGTGTCATCAGCGATGGAAGTTCACCCCTCCACTTT; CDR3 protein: CAWSVISDGSSPLHF
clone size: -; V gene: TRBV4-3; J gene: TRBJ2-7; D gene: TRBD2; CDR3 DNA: TGCGCCAGCAGCCAAGATGGGCGGGGGAGAGCCTACGAGCAGTACTTC; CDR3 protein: CASSQDGRGRAYEQYF
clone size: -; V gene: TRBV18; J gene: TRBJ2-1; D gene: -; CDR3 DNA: TGTGCCAGCTCATCACTACGGGGGGCAAATGAGCAGTTCTTC; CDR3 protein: CASSSLRGANEQFF
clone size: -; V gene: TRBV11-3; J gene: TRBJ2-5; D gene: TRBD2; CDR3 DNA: TGTGCCAGCAGGACAACCTCTAGCGGGAGGGCGCAAGAGACCCAGTACTTC; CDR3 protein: CASRTTSSGRAQETQYF
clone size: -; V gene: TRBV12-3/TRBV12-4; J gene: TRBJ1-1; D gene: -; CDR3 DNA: TGTGCCAGCAGTTTAGGGGGGAGGACTGAAGCTTTCTTT; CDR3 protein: CASSLGGRTEAFF
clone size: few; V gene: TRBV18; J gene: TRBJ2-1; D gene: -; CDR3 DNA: TGTGCCAGCTCGAAACAGGGTAATGAGCAGTTCTTC; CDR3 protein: CASSKQGNEQFF
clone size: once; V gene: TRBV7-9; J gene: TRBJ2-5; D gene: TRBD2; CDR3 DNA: TGTGCCAGCAGCTTAACGGTTGGGGAGGGGACCCAGTACTTC; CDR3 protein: CASSLTVGEGTQYF
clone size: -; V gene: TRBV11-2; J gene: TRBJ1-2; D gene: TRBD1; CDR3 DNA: TGTGCCAGCAGCCGACAGGGTTATGGCTACACCTTC; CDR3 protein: CASSRQGYGYTF
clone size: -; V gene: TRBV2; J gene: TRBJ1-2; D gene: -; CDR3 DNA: TGTGCCAGCAGTGCGTCGGGATACTATGGCTACACCTTC; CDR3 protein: CASSASGYYGYTF
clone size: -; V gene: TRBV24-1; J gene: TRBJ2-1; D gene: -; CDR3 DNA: TGTGCCACCAGTGATTCACGGACAGTCCACAATGAGCAGTTCTTC; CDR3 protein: CATSDSRTVHNEQFF
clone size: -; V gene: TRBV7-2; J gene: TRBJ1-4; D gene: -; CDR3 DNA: TGTGCCAGCAGCCAGGGTCTTGGGGCGGAAAAACTGTTTTTT; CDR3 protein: CASSQGLGAEKLFF
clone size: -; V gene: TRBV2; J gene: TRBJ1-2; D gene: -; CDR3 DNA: TGTGCCAGCAGTGACTACAGGGCGTATGGCTACACCTTC; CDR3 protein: CASSDYRAYGYTF
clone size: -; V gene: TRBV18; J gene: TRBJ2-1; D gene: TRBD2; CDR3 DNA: TGTGCCAGCTCACCCGTGACTAGCGGGAACTGGGATGAGCAGTTCTTC; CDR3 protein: CASSPVTSGNWDEQFF
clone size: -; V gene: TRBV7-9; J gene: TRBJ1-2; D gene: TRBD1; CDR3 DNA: TGTGCCAGCAGCGCCAATTCCGGGACAGGGGGTGGCTACACCTTC; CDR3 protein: CASSANSGTGGGYTF
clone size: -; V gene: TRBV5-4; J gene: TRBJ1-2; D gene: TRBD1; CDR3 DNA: TGTGCCAGCAGCACGGGACAGGGAAGTGGCTACACCTTC; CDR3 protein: CASSTGQGSGYTF
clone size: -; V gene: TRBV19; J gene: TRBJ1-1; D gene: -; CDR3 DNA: TGTGCCAGTAGTATTGGCAGGGTAATCATGAACACTGAAGCTTTCTTT; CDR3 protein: CASSIGRVIMNTEAFF
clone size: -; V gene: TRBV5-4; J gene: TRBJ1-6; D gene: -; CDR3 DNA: TGTGCCAGCAGCCTCGACCCCGCGGGTAATTCACCCCTCCACTTT; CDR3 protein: CASSLDPAGNSPLHF
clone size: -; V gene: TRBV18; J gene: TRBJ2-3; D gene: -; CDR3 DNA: TGTGCCAGCTCAGTCGGAGTCACAGATACGCAGTATTTT; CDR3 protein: CASSVGVTDTQYF
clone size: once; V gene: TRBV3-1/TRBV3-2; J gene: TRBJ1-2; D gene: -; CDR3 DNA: TGTGCCAGCACCTCAGGGGTTACAGATGGCTACACCTTC; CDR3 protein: CASTSGVTDGYTF
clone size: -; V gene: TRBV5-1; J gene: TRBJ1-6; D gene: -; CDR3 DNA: TGCGCCAGCAGCCTTGCGGGGATCCCTTCACCCCTCCACTTT; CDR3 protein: CASSLAGIPSPLHF
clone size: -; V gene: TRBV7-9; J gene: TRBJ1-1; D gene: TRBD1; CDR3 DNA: TGTGCCAGCAGCAGCCCGGGACAGGGGGCCCTTGTGCTCCCAGGCACTGAAGCTTTCTTT; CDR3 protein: CASSSPGQGALVLPGTEAFF
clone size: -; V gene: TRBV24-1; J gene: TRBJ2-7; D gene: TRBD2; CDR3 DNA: TGTGCCACCAGTGATCGTAGCGGGAGGGCCGCCGAGCAGTACTTC; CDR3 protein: CATSDRSGRAAEQYF
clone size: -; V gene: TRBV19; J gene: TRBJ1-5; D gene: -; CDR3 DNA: TGTGCCAGTAGTATCGGCAGGATTTATAGCAATCAGCCCCAGCATTTT; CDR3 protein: CASSIGRIYSNQPQHF
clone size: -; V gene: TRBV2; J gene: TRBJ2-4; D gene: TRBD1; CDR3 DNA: TGTGCCAGCAGTGCAGGGACAGAGAAAAACATTCAGTACTTC; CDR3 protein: CASSAGTEKNIQYF
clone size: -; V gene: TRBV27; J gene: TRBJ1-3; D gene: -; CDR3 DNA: TGTGCCAGCAGCCCGGGGACGCGGGGGGCAAACACCATATATTTT; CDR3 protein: CASSPGTRGANTIYF
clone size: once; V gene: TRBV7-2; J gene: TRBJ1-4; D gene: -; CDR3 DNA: TGTGCCAGCAGCTCAGGACAGATTGCAACTAATGAAAAACTGTTTTTT; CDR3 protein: CASSSGQIATNEKLFF
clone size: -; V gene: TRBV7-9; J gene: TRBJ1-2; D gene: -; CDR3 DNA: TGTGCCAGCAGCCCCCGGGAACTCTATGGCTACACCTTC; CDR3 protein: CASSPRELYGYTF
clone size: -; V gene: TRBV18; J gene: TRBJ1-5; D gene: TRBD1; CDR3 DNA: TGTGCCAGCTCACCGGGACAGACTAGCAATCAGCCCCAGCATTTT; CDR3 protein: CASSPGQTSNQPQHF
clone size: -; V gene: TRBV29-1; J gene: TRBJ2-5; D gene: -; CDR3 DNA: TGCAGCGTTCTCTGTACGACGGGTAGAGAGACCCAGTACTTC; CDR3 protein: CSVLCTTGRETQYF
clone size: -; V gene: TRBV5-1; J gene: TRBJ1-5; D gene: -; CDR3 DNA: TGCGCCAGCAGACCCGACAGTATGCGCAATCAGCCCCAGCATTTT; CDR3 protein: CASRPDSMRNQPQHF
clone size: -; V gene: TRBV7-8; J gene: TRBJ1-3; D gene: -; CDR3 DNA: TGTGCCAGCAGCTTAGCACAGTCCTTCTCTGGAAACACCATATATTTT; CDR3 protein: CASSLAQSFSGNTIYF
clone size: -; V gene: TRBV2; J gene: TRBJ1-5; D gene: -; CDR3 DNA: TGTGCCAGCAGTGAAGCGGGGGCAGGGGACCAGCCCCAGCATTTT; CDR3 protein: CASSEAGAGDQPQHF
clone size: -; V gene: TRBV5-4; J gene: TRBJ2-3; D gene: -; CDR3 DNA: TGTGCCAGCAGCTTGGCAATGGGGGTGGGGGCGGTGAGCACAGATACGCAGTATTTT; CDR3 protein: CASSLAMGVGAVSTDTQYF
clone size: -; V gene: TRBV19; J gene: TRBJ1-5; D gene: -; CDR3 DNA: TGTGCCAGTAGTATATATATGGGGCAGGGAAACAATCAGCCCCAGCATTTT; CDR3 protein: CASSIYMGQGNNQPQHF
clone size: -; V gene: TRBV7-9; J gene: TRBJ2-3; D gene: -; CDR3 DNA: TGTGCCAGCAGCTTAACGCAGGGCGCAGATACGCAGTATTTT; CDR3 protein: CASSLTQGADTQYF
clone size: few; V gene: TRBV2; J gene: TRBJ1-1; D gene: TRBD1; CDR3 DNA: TGTGCCAGCCTACGGGATACCGGGACAGCGAACACTGAAGCTTTCTTT; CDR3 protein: CASLRDTGTANTEAFF
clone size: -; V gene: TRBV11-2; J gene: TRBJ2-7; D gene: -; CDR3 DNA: TGTGCCAGCAGCTTAGCTAGAGGAAACTACGAGCAGTACTTC; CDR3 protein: CASSLARGNYEQYF
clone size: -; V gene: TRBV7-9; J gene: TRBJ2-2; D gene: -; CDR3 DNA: TGTGCCAGCATTGGACTGTCGAACACCGGGGAGCTGTTTTTT; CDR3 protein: CASIGLSNTGELFF
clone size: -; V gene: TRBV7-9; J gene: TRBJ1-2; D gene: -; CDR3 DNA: TGTGCCAGCAGCGTGACTAATGGCTACACCTTC; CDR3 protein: CASSVTNGYTF
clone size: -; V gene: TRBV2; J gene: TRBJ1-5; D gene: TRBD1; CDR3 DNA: TGTGCCAGTGGGACAGATAGCAATCAGCCCCAGCATTTT; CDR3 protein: CASGTDSNQPQHF
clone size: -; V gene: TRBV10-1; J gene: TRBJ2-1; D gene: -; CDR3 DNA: TGCGCCAGCAGTGAGAGGGGTCGCCCCTACAATGAGCAGTTCTTC; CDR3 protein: CASSERGRPYNEQFF
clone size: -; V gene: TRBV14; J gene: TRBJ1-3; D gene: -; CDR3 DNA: TGTGCCAGCAGCTCGCGGCAGGGAGGAAACACCATATATTTT; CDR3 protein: CASSSRQGGNTIYF
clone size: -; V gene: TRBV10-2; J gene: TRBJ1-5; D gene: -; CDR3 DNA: TGCGCCAGCAGTGAGTTCCAGTATAGCAATCAGCCCCAGCATTTT; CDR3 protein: CASSEFQYSNQPQHF
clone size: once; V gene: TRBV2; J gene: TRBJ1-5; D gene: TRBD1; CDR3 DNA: TGTGCCAGCATGAGGCAGGGGGTATATGAGCCCCAGCATTTT; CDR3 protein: CASMRQGVYEPQHF
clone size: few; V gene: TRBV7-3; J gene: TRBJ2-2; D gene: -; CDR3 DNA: TGTGCCAGCAGCCCCCAATGGGCAGGGACCGGGGAGCTGTTTTTT; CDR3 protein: CASSPQWAGTGELFF
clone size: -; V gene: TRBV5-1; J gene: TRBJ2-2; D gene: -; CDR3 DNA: TGCGCCAGCAGCTTGGGGGGGCATAACACCGGGGAGCTGTTTTTT; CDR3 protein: CASSLGGHNTGELFF
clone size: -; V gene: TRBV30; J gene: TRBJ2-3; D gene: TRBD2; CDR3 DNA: TGTGCCTGGAGTGCGGGACTAGCGGGCACAGATACGCAGTATTTT; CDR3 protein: CAWSAGLAGTDTQYF